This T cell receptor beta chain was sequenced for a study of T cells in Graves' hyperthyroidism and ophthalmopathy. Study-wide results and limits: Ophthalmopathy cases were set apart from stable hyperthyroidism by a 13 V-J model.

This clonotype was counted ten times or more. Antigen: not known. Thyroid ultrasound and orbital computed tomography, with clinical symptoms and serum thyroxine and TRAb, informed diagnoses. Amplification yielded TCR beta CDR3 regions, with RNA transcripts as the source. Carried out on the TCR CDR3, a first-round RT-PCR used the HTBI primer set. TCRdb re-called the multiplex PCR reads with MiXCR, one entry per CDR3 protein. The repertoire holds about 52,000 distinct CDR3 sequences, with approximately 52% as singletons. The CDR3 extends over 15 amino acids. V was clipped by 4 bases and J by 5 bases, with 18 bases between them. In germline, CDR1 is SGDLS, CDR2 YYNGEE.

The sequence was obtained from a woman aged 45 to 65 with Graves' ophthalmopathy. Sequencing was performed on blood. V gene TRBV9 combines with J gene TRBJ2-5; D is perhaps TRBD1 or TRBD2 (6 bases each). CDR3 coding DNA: TGTGCCAGCAGCCCGAGATGGGGGGCCGCTGAGACCCAGTACTTC. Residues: CASSPRWGAAETQYF. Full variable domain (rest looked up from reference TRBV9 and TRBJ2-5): DSGVTQTPKHLITATGQRVTLRCSPRSGDLSVYWYQQSLDQGLQFLIQYYNGEERAKGNILERFSAQQFPDLHSELNLSSLELGDSALYFCASSPRWGAAETQYFGPGTRLLVL.